This entry features one TCR beta chain sequence. What it binds is not known. This entry belongs to a study of post-analysis software for immune sequencing data. Study overall: Relapsing-remitting, secondary progressive and progressive-relapsing courses of multiple sclerosis were included. Study conclusions and caveats: Several TRBV segments (TRBV5-6, TRBV5-1 and TRBV20-1 among them) occurred more frequently in patients than in controls.

Germline lookup yields CDR1 MGHRA and CDR2 YSYEKL. The CDR3 consists of 17 residues. The library was made from cDNA and included unique molecular identifiers. MiXCR was run by TCRdb on the PCR reads, yielding one entry per CDR3 protein. Among about 810,000 distinct CDR3 sequences listed, about 50% were seen once. This rearrangement joins TRBV4-1 to TRBJ2-5; D might be TRBD1 (6 bases). TRBJ2-7 matches the DNA end more closely, so the J call is doubtful. Sequences were obtained from blood. The TCR was taken from a girl aged 5-17 years with multiple sclerosis. CDR3 region: CASSQDVQGLLPYEQYF. The CDR3 region has the DNA TGCGCCAGCAGCCAAGACGTTCAGGGGCTTCTCCCGTACGAGCAGTACTTC.